This T cell receptor (beta chain) was observed in a study of human T cells and chemical hapten exposure. On the study more broadly: Subjects had 2% DPC placed on about 2 cm by about 2 cm of upper inner arm skin for sensitization.

The library tagged individual cDNA molecules with unique molecular identifiers. TCRdb reanalysed the RACE reads using MiXCR and keeps one entry per CDR3 protein. This sample has under 100,000 distinct CDR3 sequences, with over 9.5% found just once. The CDR3 consists of 12 residues. Germline V lookup: CDR1 SGHTA, CDR2 FQGNSA. Trimming left V 3 bases short and J 1 base short, with 3 bases between. Time point meaning: patch test 2, 6 weeks after DPC sensitization. Treatment of the sample: therapeutic diphenylcyclopropenone sensitization with weekly scalp DPC. Only after blood had been drawn was each patch test applied. This clonotype was recorded at least ten times.

Sequenced material: whole blood, taken in connection with sensitization to the hapten diphenylcyclopropenone (DPC). The V and J genes are TRBV7-2 and TRBJ2-5; D remains unclear. The TCR was taken from a woman between 45 and 60 years old with alopecia areata. Some clones in this sample may be carry-over from other donors' samples. The CDR3 spells CASSFPQETQYF. CDR3 sequence (DNA): TGTGCCAGCAGCTTTCCCCAAGAGACCCAGTACTTC.